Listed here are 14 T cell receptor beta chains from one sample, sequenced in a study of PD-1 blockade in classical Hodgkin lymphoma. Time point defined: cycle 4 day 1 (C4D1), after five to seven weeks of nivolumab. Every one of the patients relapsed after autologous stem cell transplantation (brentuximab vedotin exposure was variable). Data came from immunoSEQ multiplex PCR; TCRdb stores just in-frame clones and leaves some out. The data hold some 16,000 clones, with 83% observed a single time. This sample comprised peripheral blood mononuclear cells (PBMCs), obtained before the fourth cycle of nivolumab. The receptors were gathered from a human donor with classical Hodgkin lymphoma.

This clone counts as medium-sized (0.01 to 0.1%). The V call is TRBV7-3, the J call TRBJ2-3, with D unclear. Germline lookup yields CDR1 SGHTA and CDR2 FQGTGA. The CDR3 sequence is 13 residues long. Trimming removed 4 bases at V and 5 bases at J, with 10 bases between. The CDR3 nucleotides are TGTGCCAGCAGCTCTTGGCTGGGAGATACGCAGTATTTT. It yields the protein CASSSWLGDTQYF. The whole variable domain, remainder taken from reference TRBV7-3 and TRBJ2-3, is GAGVSQTPSNKVTEKGKYVELRCDPISGHTALYWYRQSLGQGPEFLIYFQGTGAADDSGLPNDRFFAVRPEGSVSTLKIQRTERGDSAVYLCASSSWLGDTQYFGPGTRLTVL.

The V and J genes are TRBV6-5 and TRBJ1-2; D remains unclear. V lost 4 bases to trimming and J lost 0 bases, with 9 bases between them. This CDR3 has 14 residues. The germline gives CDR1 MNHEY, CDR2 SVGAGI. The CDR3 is CASSLGRSNYGYTF. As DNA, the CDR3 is TGTGCCAGCAGTTTGGGTCGGTCTAACTATGGCTACACCTTC.

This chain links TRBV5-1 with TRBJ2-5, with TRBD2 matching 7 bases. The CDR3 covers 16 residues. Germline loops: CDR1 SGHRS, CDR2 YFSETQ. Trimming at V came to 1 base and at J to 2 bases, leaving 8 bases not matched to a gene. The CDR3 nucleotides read TGCGCCAGCAGCTTGTCGGCCGGGGGGAAGCAAGAGACCCAGTACTTC. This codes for CASSLSAGGKQETQYF.

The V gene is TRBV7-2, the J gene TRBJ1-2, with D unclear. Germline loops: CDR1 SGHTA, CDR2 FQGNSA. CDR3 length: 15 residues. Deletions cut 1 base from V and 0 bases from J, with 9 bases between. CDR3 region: CASSLEGRPNYGYTF. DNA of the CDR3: TGTGCCAGCAGCTTAGAAGGCAGGCCTAACTATGGCTACACCTTC.

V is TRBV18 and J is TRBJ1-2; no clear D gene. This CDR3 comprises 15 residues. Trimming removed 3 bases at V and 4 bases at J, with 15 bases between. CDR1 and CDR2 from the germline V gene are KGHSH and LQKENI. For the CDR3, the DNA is TGTGCCAGCTCACCCTTGGGCAGTCCCAGCTATGGCTACACCTTC. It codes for CASSPLGSPSYGYTF. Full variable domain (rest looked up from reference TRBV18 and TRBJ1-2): NAGVMQNPRHLVRRRGQEARLRCSPMKGHSHVYWYRQLPEEGLKFMVYLQKENIIDESGMPKERFSAEFPKEGPSILRIQQVVRGDSAAYFCASSPLGSPSYGYTFGSGTRLTVV.

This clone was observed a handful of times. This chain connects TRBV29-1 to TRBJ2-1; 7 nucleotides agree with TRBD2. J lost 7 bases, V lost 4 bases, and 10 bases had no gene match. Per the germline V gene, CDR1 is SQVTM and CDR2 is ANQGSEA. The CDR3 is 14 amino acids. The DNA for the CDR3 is TGCAGCGTTGTCAGATCGAGCGGGGTGAATGAGCAGTTCTTC. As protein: CSVVRSSGVNEQFF.

The CDR3 DNA follows: TGTGCCAGCAGCTTAAGGACACGGACCTACAATGAGCAGTTCTTC. Its protein is CASSLRTRTYNEQFF. The V and J genes are TRBV7-2 and TRBJ2-1; the D gene is possibly TRBD1 (5 bases). CDR1 and CDR2 from the germline V gene are SGHTA and FQGNSA. With 2 bases removed from V and 2 bases from J, the gap between germline ends came to 10 bases. This CDR3 is built from 15 residues.

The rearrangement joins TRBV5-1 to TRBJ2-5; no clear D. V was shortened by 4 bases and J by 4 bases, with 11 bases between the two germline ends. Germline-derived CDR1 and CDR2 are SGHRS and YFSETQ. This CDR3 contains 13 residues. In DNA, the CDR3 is TGCGCCAGCAGCCCCGGTTCGGGAGAGACCCAGTACTTC. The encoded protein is CASSPGSGETQYF.

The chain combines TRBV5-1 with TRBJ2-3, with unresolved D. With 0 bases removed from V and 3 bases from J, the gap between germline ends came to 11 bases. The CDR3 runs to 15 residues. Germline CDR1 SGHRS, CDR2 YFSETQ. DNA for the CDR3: TGCGCCAGCAGCTTGGTAGGGTTGGGGACAGATACGCAGTATTTT. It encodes CASSLVGLGTDTQYF.

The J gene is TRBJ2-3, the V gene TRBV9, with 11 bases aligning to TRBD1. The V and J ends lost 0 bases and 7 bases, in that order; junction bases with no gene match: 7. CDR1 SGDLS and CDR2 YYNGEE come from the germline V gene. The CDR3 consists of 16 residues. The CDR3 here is CASSVAARTGGNTQYF. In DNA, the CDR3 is TGTGCCAGCAGCGTAGCTGCCAGGACAGGGGGCAATACGCAGTATTTT.

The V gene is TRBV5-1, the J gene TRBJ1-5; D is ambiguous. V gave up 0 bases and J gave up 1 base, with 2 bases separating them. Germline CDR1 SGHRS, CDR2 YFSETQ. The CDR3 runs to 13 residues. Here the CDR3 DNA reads TGCGCCAGCAGCTTGGGCAGCAATCAGCCCCAGCATTTT. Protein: CASSLGSNQPQHF.

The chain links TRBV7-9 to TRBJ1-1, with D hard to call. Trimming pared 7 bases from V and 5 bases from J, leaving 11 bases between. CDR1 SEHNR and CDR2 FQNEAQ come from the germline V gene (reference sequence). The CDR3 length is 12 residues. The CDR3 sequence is CASISAGTEAFF. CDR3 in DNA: TGTGCCAGCATCTCTGCGGGGACTGAAGCTTTCTTT.

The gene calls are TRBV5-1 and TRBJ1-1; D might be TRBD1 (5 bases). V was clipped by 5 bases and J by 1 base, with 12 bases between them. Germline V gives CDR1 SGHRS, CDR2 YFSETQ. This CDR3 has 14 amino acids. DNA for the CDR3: TGCGCCAGCAGGACAGACGCAGCGAACACTGAAGCTTTCTTT. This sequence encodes CASRTDAANTEAFF.

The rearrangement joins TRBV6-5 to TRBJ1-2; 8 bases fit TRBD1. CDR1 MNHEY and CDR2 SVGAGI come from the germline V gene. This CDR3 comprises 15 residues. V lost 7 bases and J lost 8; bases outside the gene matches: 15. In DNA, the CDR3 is TGTGCCAGCAACGATAGACCCGGGACAGGCGGGGGCTACACCTTC. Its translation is CASNDRPGTGGGYTF.